A selection of T cell receptor beta chains follows, all from one sample in a study of blood T cell repertoires in COVID-19. The assay was immunoSEQ multiplex PCR, and TCRdb's table has in-frame clones only and misses some. The table shows 45,000 to 65,000 clones, with over 80% occurring only once. The source material was peripheral blood. The receptors stem from a man aged 30 to 45 with COVID-19, enrolled during active disease. The CDR3 runs from the conserved cysteine through the conserved F or W. Each record gives: V gene, clone size, J gene, D gene, CDR3 protein, CDR3 DNA. The D gene is left open where the match is weak. Expanded clones are given a class, and other clones once, few, many or no size at all.

v_gene: TRBV3-1/TRBV3-2
abundance: -
j_gene: TRBJ2-7
d_gene: TRBD2
CDR3aa: CASSQAGGSYEQYF
CDR3nt: TGTGCCAGCAGCCAGGCGGGGGGATCCTACGAGCAGTACTTC

v_gene: TRBV4-2
abundance: -
j_gene: TRBJ2-1
d_gene: TRBD2
CDR3aa: CASSQILAGPDNEQFF
CDR3nt: TGTGCCAGCAGCCAAATACTAGCGGGGCCTGACAATGAGCAGTTCTTC

v_gene: TRBV9
abundance: -
j_gene: TRBJ2-3
d_gene: TRBD2
CDR3aa: CASSVDRTSTSTDTQYF
CDR3nt: TGTGCCAGCAGCGTTGACCGGACTAGCACGAGCACAGATACGCAGTATTTT

v_gene: TRBV5-1
abundance: -
j_gene: TRBJ2-2
d_gene: -
CDR3aa: CASHSTGELFF
CDR3nt: TGCGCCAGCCATTCCACCGGGGAGCTGTTTTTT

v_gene: TRBV28
abundance: few
j_gene: TRBJ1-2
d_gene: -
CDR3aa: CASSFGGAGHHYGYTF
CDR3nt: TGTGCCAGCAGTTTTGGTGGAGCGGGACACCACTATGGCTACACCTTC

v_gene: TRBV28
abundance: few
j_gene: TRBJ2-5
d_gene: -
CDR3aa: CASQLGPNEETQYF
CDR3nt: TGTGCCAGCCAATTGGGGCCAAATGAGGAGACCCAGTACTTC

v_gene: TRBV27
abundance: medium-sized
j_gene: TRBJ2-7
d_gene: -
CDR3aa: CASSLTTNSYEQYF
CDR3nt: TGTGCCAGCAGTCTAACTACAAACTCCTACGAGCAGTACTTC

v_gene: TRBV28
abundance: -
j_gene: TRBJ2-7
d_gene: -
CDR3aa: CASSLWPGEQYF
CDR3nt: TGTGCCAGCAGTTTATGGCCGGGAGAGCAGTACTTC

v_gene: TRBV10-3
abundance: -
j_gene: TRBJ2-5
d_gene: -
CDR3aa: CAISDGVQETQYF
CDR3nt: TGTGCCATCAGTGACGGTGTTCAAGAGACCCAGTACTTC

v_gene: TRBV6-5
abundance: -
j_gene: TRBJ1-2
d_gene: -
CDR3aa: CASTSSLPSGYTF
CDR3nt: TGTGCCAGCACCTCTTCCCTACCCTCTGGCTACACCTTC

v_gene: TRBV28
abundance: -
j_gene: TRBJ2-7
d_gene: -
CDR3aa: CASSLDYEQYF
CDR3nt: TGTGCCAGCAGCCTAGACTACGAGCAGTACTTC

v_gene: TRBV18
abundance: -
j_gene: TRBJ1-1
d_gene: TRBD1
CDR3aa: CASSRGGQGDTEAFF
CDR3nt: TGTGCCAGCTCCCGAGGGGGACAGGGGGACACTGAAGCTTTCTTT

v_gene: TRBV11-2
abundance: -
j_gene: TRBJ2-7
d_gene: TRBD2
CDR3aa: CASSPPVGGGPLEQYF
CDR3nt: TGTGCCAGCAGCCCACCGGTGGGGGGAGGGCCCCTCGAGCAGTACTTC

v_gene: TRBV10-3
abundance: -
j_gene: TRBJ2-1
d_gene: TRBD2
CDR3aa: CAISDPGLAGGRGQFF
CDR3nt: TGTGCCATCAGTGACCCGGGACTAGCGGGAGGGCGGGGGCAGTTCTTC

v_gene: TRBV3-1/TRBV3-2
abundance: -
j_gene: TRBJ2-7
d_gene: -
CDR3aa: CASSSLASRGLEQYF
CDR3nt: TGTGCCAGCAGCTCTTTAGCCTCAAGGGGCCTCGAGCAGTACTTC

v_gene: TRBV9
abundance: -
j_gene: TRBJ2-3
d_gene: TRBD2
CDR3aa: CASSTRLARTDTQYF
CDR3nt: TGTGCCAGCAGCACCCGACTAGCGCGCACAGATACGCAGTATTTT

v_gene: TRBV7-8
abundance: -
j_gene: TRBJ1-2
d_gene: TRBD1
CDR3aa: CASSEDRGLYGYTF
CDR3nt: TGTGCCAGCAGCGAGGACAGGGGGCTCTATGGCTACACCTTC

v_gene: TRBV30
abundance: few
j_gene: TRBJ2-7
d_gene: -
CDR3aa: CASRSIGYSGEQYF
CDR3nt: TGTGCCTCCCGGTCAATAGGCTATTCAGGGGAGCAGTACTTC

v_gene: TRBV4-1
abundance: -
j_gene: TRBJ1-3
d_gene: -
CDR3aa: CASSPEGEPGNTIYF
CDR3nt: TGCGCCAGCAGCCCCGAGGGGGAACCTGGAAACACCATATATTTT

v_gene: TRBV11-2
abundance: -
j_gene: TRBJ1-2
d_gene: -
CDR3aa: CASSLSDFNYGYTF
CDR3nt: TGTGCCAGCAGCTTATCAGATTTTAACTATGGCTACACCTTC

v_gene: TRBV4-1
abundance: -
j_gene: TRBJ2-1
d_gene: TRBD2
CDR3aa: CASSLSGTLVNEQFF
CDR3nt: TGCGCCAGCAGCCTTAGCGGGACATTAGTCAATGAGCAGTTCTTC

v_gene: TRBV7-2
abundance: -
j_gene: TRBJ2-7
d_gene: TRBD2
CDR3aa: CASSLSSGKWYEQYF
CDR3nt: TGTGCCAGCAGCTTATCTAGCGGGAAGTGGTACGAGCAGTACTTC

v_gene: TRBV27
abundance: -
j_gene: TRBJ2-3
d_gene: TRBD2
CDR3aa: CASSLTTSPDTQYF
CDR3nt: TGTGCCAGCAGTCTTACGACTAGCCCAGATACGCAGTATTTT

v_gene: TRBV12-3/TRBV12-4
abundance: -
j_gene: TRBJ2-7
d_gene: -
CDR3aa: CASSLTPRDEQYF
CDR3nt: TGTGCCAGCAGTTTAACCCCCCGGGACGAGCAGTACTTC

v_gene: TRBV7-8
abundance: once
j_gene: TRBJ2-2
d_gene: -
CDR3aa: CASSLGRGQDTGELFF
CDR3nt: TGTGCCAGCAGCTTAGGGAGGGGGCAGGACACCGGGGAGCTGTTTTTT

v_gene: TRBV19
abundance: -
j_gene: TRBJ2-5
d_gene: -
CDR3aa: CASSPRRGAETQYF
CDR3nt: TGTGCCAGTTCCCCCCGACGGGGGGCAGAGACCCAGTACTTC

v_gene: TRBV12-3/TRBV12-4
abundance: -
j_gene: TRBJ2-7
d_gene: -
CDR3aa: CASSLDRSYEQYF
CDR3nt: TGTGCCAGCAGTTTAGACAGATCCTACGAGCAGTACTTC

v_gene: TRBV29-1
abundance: -
j_gene: TRBJ1-2
d_gene: -
CDR3aa: CSVSETNYGYTF
CDR3nt: TGCAGCGTCAGCGAAACAAACTATGGCTACACCTTC

v_gene: TRBV4-1
abundance: -
j_gene: TRBJ2-2
d_gene: -
CDR3aa: CASSQERYTGELFF
CDR3nt: TGCGCCAGCAGCCAAGAGCGGTACACCGGGGAGCTGTTTTTT

v_gene: TRBV5-4
abundance: -
j_gene: TRBJ1-4
d_gene: -
CDR3aa: CASSPGATNEKLFF
CDR3nt: TGTGCCAGCAGTCCAGGGGCAACTAATGAAAAACTGTTTTTT

v_gene: TRBV4-1
abundance: once
j_gene: TRBJ1-6
d_gene: TRBD1
CDR3aa: CASSLRQGDNSPLHF
CDR3nt: TGCGCCAGCAGCCTGCGACAGGGCGATAATTCACCCCTCCACTTT

v_gene: TRBV7-2
abundance: -
j_gene: TRBJ1-6
d_gene: TRBD1
CDR3aa: CASSLLRTGSSYNSPLHF
CDR3nt: TGTGCCAGCAGCCTACTAAGGACAGGGAGCTCCTATAATTCACCCCTCCACTTT

v_gene: TRBV19
abundance: -
j_gene: TRBJ1-1
d_gene: -
CDR3aa: CASSIWQTNTEAFF
CDR3nt: TGTGCCAGTAGTATATGGCAAACGAACACTGAAGCTTTCTTT

v_gene: TRBV4-2
abundance: -
j_gene: TRBJ1-3
d_gene: TRBD1
CDR3aa: CASSQESRDRGNTIYF
CDR3nt: TGTGCCAGCAGCCAAGAGTCCCGGGACAGGGGAAACACCATATATTTT

v_gene: TRBV19
abundance: -
j_gene: TRBJ2-1
d_gene: TRBD2
CDR3aa: CASSIGTRHNEQFF
CDR3nt: TGTGCCAGTAGTATAGGGACTAGACACAATGAGCAGTTCTTC

v_gene: TRBV2
abundance: -
j_gene: TRBJ1-1
d_gene: -
CDR3aa: CASIPRGVGTEAFF
CDR3nt: TGTGCCAGCATCCCTCGCGGGGTCGGCACTGAAGCTTTCTTT

v_gene: TRBV6-5
abundance: -
j_gene: TRBJ1-5
d_gene: -
CDR3aa: CASSLDSFNQPQHF
CDR3nt: TGTGCCAGCAGTCTGGACAGCTTCAATCAGCCCCAGCATTTT

v_gene: TRBV6-5
abundance: -
j_gene: TRBJ2-7
d_gene: -
CDR3aa: CASSYPPPSYEQYF
CDR3nt: TGTGCCAGCAGTTACCCGCCCCCCAGCTACGAGCAGTACTTC

v_gene: TRBV30
abundance: once
j_gene: TRBJ2-3
d_gene: -
CDR3aa: CAWSVRLTRSTDTQYF
CDR3nt: TGTGCCTGGAGTGTGCGGCTTACGAGGAGCACAGATACGCAGTATTTT

v_gene: TRBV28
abundance: -
j_gene: TRBJ2-2
d_gene: -
CDR3aa: CASSLFVGQSTGELFF
CDR3nt: TGTGCCAGCAGTTTATTTGTGGGACAAAGTACCGGGGAGCTGTTTTTT

v_gene: TRBV5-5
abundance: -
j_gene: TRBJ2-2
d_gene: TRBD1
CDR3aa: CASSSRTGGTGELFF
CDR3nt: TGTGCCAGCAGCTCCCGGACAGGGGGAACCGGGGAGCTGTTTTTT

v_gene: TRBV28
abundance: -
j_gene: TRBJ1-4
d_gene: -
CDR3aa: CASTPLNIGRKSTNEKLFF
CDR3nt: TGTGCCAGCACTCCTCTAAACATTGGGCGAAAATCAACTAATGAAAAACTGTTTTTT

v_gene: TRBV7-2
abundance: -
j_gene: TRBJ1-2
d_gene: -
CDR3aa: CASSPLGGTDYYGYTF
CDR3nt: TGTGCCAGCAGCCCTCTTGGAGGGACTGACTACTATGGCTACACCTTC

v_gene: TRBV18
abundance: -
j_gene: TRBJ1-5
d_gene: TRBD1
CDR3aa: CASSKDRGSNQPQHF
CDR3nt: TGTGCCAGCTCAAAGGACAGGGGGAGCAATCAGCCCCAGCATTTT

v_gene: TRBV9
abundance: -
j_gene: TRBJ2-7
d_gene: TRBD2
CDR3aa: CASSVEAGEVHEQYF
CDR3nt: TGTGCCAGCAGCGTAGAAGCGGGAGAGGTCCACGAGCAGTACTTC

v_gene: TRBV19
abundance: few
j_gene: TRBJ2-2
d_gene: -
CDR3aa: CASSFGVGDLTGELFF
CDR3nt: TGTGCCAGTTCTTTCGGTGTGGGAGATTTAACCGGGGAGCTGTTTTTT

v_gene: TRBV29-1
abundance: -
j_gene: TRBJ1-1
d_gene: TRBD1
CDR3aa: CSVCPGGNTEAFF
CDR3nt: TGCAGCGTTTGCCCAGGGGGCAACACTGAAGCTTTCTTT

v_gene: TRBV4-3
abundance: -
j_gene: TRBJ1-4
d_gene: TRBD1
CDR3aa: CASSQGPGQGGEKLFF
CDR3nt: TGCGCCAGCAGCCAAGGTCCCGGACAGGGTGGCGAAAAACTGTTTTTT